The 5 T cell receptor beta chains below come from one sample, sequenced in a study of blood T cell repertoires in COVID-19. Using immunoSEQ multiplex PCR, the repertoire was profiled, and TCRdb retains in-frame clones only, with some absent. The sample records fewer than 85,000 clones, 91% being singletons. Sequencing was performed on peripheral blood. These receptors all come from a human donor in a cohort sampled during active COVID-19.

This chain links TRBV7-9 with TRBJ2-1, with 13 bases fitting TRBD2. This CDR3 has 15 amino acids. The V and J ends lost 5 bases and 10 bases, in that order; junction bases with no gene match: 8. Germline loops: CDR1 SEHNR, CDR2 FQNEAQ (reference sequence). The CDR3 nucleotides are TGTGCCAGCAGCCCACTAGCGGGGGGGCCTGGAGAGCAGTTCTTC. Encoded protein: CASSPLAGGPGEQFF.

The rearrangement joins TRBV3-1 (or the pseudogene TRBV3-2) to TRBJ2-1, with D tentatively TRBD1 (6 bases). Trimming left V 1 base short and J 4 bases short, with 17 bases between. The CDR3 runs 17 residues. The germline gives CDR1 LGHDT, CDR2 YNNKEL (reference sequence). CDR3 in DNA: TGTGCCAGCAGCCAAGGTAATAGGGGGAGTTCGTACAATGAGCAGTTCTTC. This translates into CASSQGNRGSSYNEQFF.

The chain uses TRBV14 and TRBJ2-7; weak D call: TRBD1 (6 bases). This CDR3 region has 14 residues. Germline values: CDR1 SGHDN, CDR2 FVKESK. Trimming cost V 4 bases and J 4 bases, with 14 bases left between them. Here the CDR3 DNA reads TGTGCCAGCAGCCGGTCCGGGACAAGATACGAGCAGTACTTC. This gives the protein CASSRSGTRYEQYF.

CDR3 DNA sequence: TGTGCCAGCAGTTACTATGGGGGGGCGCCCCAGCATTTT. Its protein is CASSYYGGAPQHF. The chain is built from TRBV6-5 and TRBJ1-5; D is possibly TRBD1 (6 bases). Germline CDR1 MNHEY, CDR2 SVGAGI. V was shortened by 1 base and J by 9 bases, with 10 bases between the two germline ends. CDR3 size: 13 residues.

This chain connects TRBV6-5 to TRBJ1-2; a possible D gene is TRBD1 (6 bases). This CDR3 spans 15 amino acids. CDR1 is MNHEY and CDR2 is SVGAGI in the germline V gene. The V gene lost 5 bases and the J gene lost 7 bases, with 20 bases spanning the gap. The CDR3 protein is CASSRKLGHLSGYTF. The DNA for the CDR3 is TGTGCCAGCAGTCGGAAGCTGGGACACTTAAGTGGCTACACCTTC.